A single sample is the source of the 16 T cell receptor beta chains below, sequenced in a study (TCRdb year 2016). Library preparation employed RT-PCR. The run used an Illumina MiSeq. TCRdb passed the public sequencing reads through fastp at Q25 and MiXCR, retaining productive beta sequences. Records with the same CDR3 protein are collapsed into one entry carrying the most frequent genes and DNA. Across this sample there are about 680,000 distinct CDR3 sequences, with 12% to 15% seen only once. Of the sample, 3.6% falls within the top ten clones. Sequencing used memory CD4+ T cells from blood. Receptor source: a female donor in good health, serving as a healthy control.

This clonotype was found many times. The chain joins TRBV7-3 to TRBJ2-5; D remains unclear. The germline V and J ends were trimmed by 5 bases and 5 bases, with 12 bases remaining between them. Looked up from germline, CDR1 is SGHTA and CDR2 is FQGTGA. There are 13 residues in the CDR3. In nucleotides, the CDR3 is TGTGCCAGCAGCCAAAGTCCTGCGGAGACCCAGTACTTC. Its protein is CASSQSPAETQYF.

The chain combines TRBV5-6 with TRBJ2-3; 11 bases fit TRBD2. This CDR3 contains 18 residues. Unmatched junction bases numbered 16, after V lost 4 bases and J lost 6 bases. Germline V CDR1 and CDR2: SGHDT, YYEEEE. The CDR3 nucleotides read TGTGCCAGCAGCATCGGTCCTCCTACTAGCGGGAGATCGGATACGCAGTATTTT. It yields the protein CASSIGPPTSGRSDTQYF.

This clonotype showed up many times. The CDR3 here is CASVTRQNTEAFF. CDR3 bases: TGTGCCAGCGTGACCCGGCAGAACACTGAAGCTTTCTTT. The rearrangement uses TRBV12-3 or TRBV12-4 and TRBJ1-1; the D is unclear. V was clipped by 8 bases and J by 1 base, with 11 bases between them. This CDR3 is built from 13 residues.

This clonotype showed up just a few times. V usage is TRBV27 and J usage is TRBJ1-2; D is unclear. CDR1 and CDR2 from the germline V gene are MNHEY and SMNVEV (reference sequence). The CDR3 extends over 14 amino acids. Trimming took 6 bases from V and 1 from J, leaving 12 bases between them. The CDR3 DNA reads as TGTGCCAGCAGCTTCTCGGGAGTTAACTATGGCTACACCTTC. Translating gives CASSFSGVNYGYTF.

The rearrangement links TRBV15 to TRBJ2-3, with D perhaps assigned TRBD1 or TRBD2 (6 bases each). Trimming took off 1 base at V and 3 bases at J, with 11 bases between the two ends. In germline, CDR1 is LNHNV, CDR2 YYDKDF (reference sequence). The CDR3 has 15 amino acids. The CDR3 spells CATSRGRGQTDTQYF. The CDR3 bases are TGTGCCACCAGCAGAGGTCGGGGGCAGACAGATACGCAGTATTTT.

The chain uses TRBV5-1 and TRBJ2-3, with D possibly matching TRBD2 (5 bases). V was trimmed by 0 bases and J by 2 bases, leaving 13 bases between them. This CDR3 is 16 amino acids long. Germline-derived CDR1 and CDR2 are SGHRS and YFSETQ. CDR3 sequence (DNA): TGCGCCAGCAGCTTGGGAGGGCGTCCGGACACAGATACGCAGTATTTT. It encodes CASSLGGRPDTDTQYF.

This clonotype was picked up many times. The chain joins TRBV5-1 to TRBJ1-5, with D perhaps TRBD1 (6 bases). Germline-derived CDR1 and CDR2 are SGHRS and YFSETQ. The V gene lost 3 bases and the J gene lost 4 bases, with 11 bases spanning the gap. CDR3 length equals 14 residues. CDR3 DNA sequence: TGCGCCAGCAGCTCAGGGGAGCTGAATCAGCCCCAGCATTTT. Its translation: CASSSGELNQPQHF.

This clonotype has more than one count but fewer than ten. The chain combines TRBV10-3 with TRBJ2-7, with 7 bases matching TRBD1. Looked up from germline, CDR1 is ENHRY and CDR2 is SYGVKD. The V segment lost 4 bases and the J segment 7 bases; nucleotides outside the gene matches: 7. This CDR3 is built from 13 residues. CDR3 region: CAISATGVEEQYF. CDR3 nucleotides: TGTGCCATCAGTGCTACAGGGGTCGAGGAGCAGTACTTC.

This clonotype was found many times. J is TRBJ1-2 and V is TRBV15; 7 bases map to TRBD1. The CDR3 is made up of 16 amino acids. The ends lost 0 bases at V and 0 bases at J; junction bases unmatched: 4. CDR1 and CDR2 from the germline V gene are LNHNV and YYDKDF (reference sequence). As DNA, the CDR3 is TGTGCCACCAGCAGAGAGTCCAGGGGGACTAACTATGGCTACACCTTC. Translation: CATSRESRGTNYGYTF.

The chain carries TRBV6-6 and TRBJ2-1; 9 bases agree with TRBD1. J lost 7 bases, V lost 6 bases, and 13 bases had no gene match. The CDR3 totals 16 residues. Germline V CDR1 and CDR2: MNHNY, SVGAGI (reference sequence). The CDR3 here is CASSQRPSGQGNEQFF. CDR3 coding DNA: TGTGCCAGCAGCCAACGCCCCTCGGGACAGGGAAATGAGCAGTTCTTC.

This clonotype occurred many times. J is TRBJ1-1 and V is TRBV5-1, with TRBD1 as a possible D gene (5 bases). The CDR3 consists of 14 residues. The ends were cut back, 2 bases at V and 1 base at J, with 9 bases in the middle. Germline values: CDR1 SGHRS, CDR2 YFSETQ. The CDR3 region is CASSFDGQNTEAFF. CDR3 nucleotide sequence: TGCGCCAGCAGCTTTGACGGACAGAACACTGAAGCTTTCTTT.

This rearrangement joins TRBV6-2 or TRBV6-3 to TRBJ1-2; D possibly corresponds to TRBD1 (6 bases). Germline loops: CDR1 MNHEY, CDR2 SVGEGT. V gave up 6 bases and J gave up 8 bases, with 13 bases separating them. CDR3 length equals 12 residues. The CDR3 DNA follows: TGTGCCAGCAGAGGCCCGGGGGCGGGCTACACCTTC. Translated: CASRGPGAGYTF.

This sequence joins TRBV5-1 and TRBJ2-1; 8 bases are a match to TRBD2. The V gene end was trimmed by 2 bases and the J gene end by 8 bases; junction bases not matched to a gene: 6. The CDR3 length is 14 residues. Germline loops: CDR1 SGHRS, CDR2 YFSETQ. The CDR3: CASSLNRGGHEQFF. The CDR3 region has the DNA TGCGCCAGCAGCTTAAACCGGGGGGGGCATGAGCAGTTCTTC.

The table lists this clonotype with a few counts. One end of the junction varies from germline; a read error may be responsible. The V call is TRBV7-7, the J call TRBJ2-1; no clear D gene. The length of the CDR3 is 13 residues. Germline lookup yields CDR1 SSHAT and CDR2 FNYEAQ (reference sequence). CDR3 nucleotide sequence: TGTGCTAGCAGCCCTAGTGAGTTGAGTGAGCAGTTCTTC. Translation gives CASSPSELSEQFF.

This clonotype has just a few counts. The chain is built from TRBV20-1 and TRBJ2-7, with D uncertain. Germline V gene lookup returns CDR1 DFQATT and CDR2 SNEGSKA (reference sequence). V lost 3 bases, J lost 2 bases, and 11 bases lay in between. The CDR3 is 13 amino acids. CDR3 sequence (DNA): TGCAGTGCTAGGGCTAGGAACGCCTACGAGCAGTACTTC. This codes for CSARARNAYEQYF.

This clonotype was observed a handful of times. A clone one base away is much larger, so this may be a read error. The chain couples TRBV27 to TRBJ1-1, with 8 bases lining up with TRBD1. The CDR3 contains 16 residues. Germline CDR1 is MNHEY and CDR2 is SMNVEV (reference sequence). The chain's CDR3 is CVSSLSPRQGTTEAFF. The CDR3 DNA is TGTGTCAGCAGTTTATCCCCCCGACAGGGGACCACTGAAGCTTTCTTT.